This T cell receptor beta chain is drawn from a study of T cell responses to AZD1222 COVID-19 vaccine. The assay was immunoSEQ multiplex PCR, and TCRdb's table has in-frame clones only and misses some. The sample shows about 140,000 clones, 92% of them seen only once. Turning to this clone: Its antigen is unidentified.

Study conclusions and caveats: Spike was spanned by vaccine-associated CD4 TCRs, which were dominant at 160-218 and 743-854. The number of AZD1222 recipients seropositive at baseline was only 6 or 7. Repertoire sampling was restricted to post-peak T cell response timepoints.

Germline CDR1 MNHNS, CDR2 SASEGT. V shed 2 bases and J 7 bases; nucleotides not matched to a gene: 9. The CDR3 is 16 residues long. This clonotype was obtained from an adult who received the AZD1222 COVID-19 vaccine. The chain is built from TRBV6-1 and TRBJ2-1, with 9 nucleotides matching TRBD2. The sequencing used peripheral blood, collected 28 days after the second AZD1222 dose. The CDR3 DNA follows: TGTGCCAGCAGTGAAAAAGTGCGGGGGGGTAGTAATGAGCAGTTCTTC. It translates to CASSEKVRGGSNEQFF.